This T cell receptor beta chain derives from a study of vaccination and CD4 T cells after COVID-19. Study in general: Post-COVID draws came a median approximately 100 days after diagnosis (range 35 to 161).

Sequence data for DNA of cultured CD4+ T cells were generated by the Oncomine TCR Beta short-read assay. One entry per CDR3 protein, called by TCRdb with MiXCR from the PCR reads. The sample consists of over 10,000 distinct CDR3 sequences, 35% of them appearing once. Treatment noted: approximately 11-day PBMC culture with coronavirus spike peptide pools or control peptides (ViraFEST assay). The germline V and J ends were trimmed by 0 bases and 1 base, with 10 bases remaining between them. Germline CDR1 reads MNHNS; CDR2 reads SASEGT. The CDR3 totals 16 residues. On this clonotype: The antigen remains undetermined.

This chain joins TRBV6-1 and TRBJ2-1; no clear D gene. The receptor was derived from a human donor who had recovered from COVID-19. Sequencing was done on a sample of CD4+ T cells from blood, cultured in vitro. The CDR3 reads CASSEAVSWSYNEQFF. The CDR3 DNA reads as TGTGCCAGCAGTGAAGCGGTTAGTTGGTCCTACAATGAGCAGTTCTTC.